Included here is one TCR beta chain sequence, with context. Per germline, CDR1 MGHRA and CDR2 YSYEKL. This CDR3 contains 16 residues. V dropped 1 base and J dropped 3; count of bases not matched to a gene: 4. Libraries were prepared by immunoSEQ multiplex PCR; TCRdb keeps only in-frame clonotypes and omits some of them. The sample lists some 2,500,000 clones; approximately 93% were seen once. The data were taken from a study of shared clonotypes between healthy human individuals. The chain carries TRBV4-1 and TRBJ2-3; 10 bases align to TRBD2. The clonotype comes from a man between 18 and 35 years old in good health. Some clones in this sample may be carry-over from other donors' samples. The sequenced material came from naive CD4+ T cells from PBMCs. Subset noted: CD45RA+ positively selected. The CDR3 here is CASSQGRTSGTDTQYF. The CDR3 region has the DNA TGCGCCAGCAGCCAAGGTCGGACTAGCGGAACAGATACGCAGTATTTT.